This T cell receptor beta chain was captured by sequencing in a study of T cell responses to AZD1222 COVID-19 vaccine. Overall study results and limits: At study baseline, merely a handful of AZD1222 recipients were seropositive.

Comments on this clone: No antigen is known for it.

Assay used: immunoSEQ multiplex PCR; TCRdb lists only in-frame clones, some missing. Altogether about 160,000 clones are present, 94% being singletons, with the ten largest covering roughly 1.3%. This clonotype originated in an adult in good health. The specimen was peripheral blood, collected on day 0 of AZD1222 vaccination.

The CDR3 DNA reads TGTGCCAGCAGCTTAAAAGCGGAGAGCTCCTACGAGCAGTACGTC. As protein: CASSLKAESSYEQYV. The genes are TRBV7-8 and TRBJ2-7, with D possibly matching TRBD2 (5 bases). Germline lookup yields CDR1 SGHVS and CDR2 FQNEAQ. Trimming left V 2 bases short and J 0 bases short, with 11 bases between. The CDR3 spans 15 residues.